This TCR beta chain was sequenced during a study of blood T cell repertoires in COVID-19. The wider study: PBMCs, B-cell-depleted T cells, or T cells provided the cDNA or gDNA that made up the material.

Data came from immunoSEQ multiplex PCR; TCRdb stores just in-frame clones and leaves some out. The profile covers about 120,000 clones, with approximately 87% appearing a single time and 2% to 2.5% taken by the ten largest. Per germline, CDR1 LGHDT and CDR2 YNNKEL (reference sequence). After removal of 0 bases from V and 2 bases from J, the junction contained 3 bases not matched to a gene. The CDR3 totals 16 residues. The chain joins TRBV3-1 (or the pseudogene TRBV3-2) to TRBJ2-1; TRBD2 aligns across 8 bases. The sequencing sample was made of peripheral blood. This TCR was sampled from a woman aged 45-65 years with acute or convalescent COVID-19. CDR3 amino acids: CASSQEPGLAYNEQFF. The CDR3 DNA reads TGTGCCAGCAGCCAAGAGCCGGGACTAGCCTACAATGAGCAGTTCTTC.